This TCR beta chain was sequenced for a study of shared clonotypes between healthy human individuals. The overall study: The study used three CD4 naive, three CD4 memory, two CD8 naive and one CD8 memory plate per donor.

CD45RO-negative, CCR7-selected cells formed the naive CD8 fraction, which excluded terminally differentiated effector memory CD45RA+ cells. The assay was immunoSEQ multiplex PCR, and TCRdb's table has in-frame clones only and misses some. Of about 2 million clones listed, over 85% are singletons. Looked up from germline, CDR1 is SGHDN and CDR2 is FVKESK. The ends lost 6 bases at V and 5 bases at J; junction bases unmatched: 10. The CDR3 contains 15 residues. Sequencing input: naive CD8+ T cells sorted from blood. This sequence joins TRBV14 and TRBJ2-7; 10 nucleotides match TRBD1. This TCR was recovered from a man aged 18 to 30 in good health. In DNA form, the CDR3 reads TGTGCCAGCAGTAATCCGGGACAGGGGTTTCACGAGCAGTACTTC. Translated, it gives CASSNPGQGFHEQYF.